Sequencing of this TCR beta chain was carried out in a study of T cells in Graves' hyperthyroidism and ophthalmopathy. Study-level results: Most thyroid-expanded clonotypes above 0.001 were also found in blood.

Points on this clonotype: The antigen is not known. This may come from a read error, since a much larger clone is one base off.

Amplified TCR beta CDR3 regions derived from RNA transcripts. The TCR CDR3 first-round RT-PCR relied on the HTBI primer set. TCRdb independently ran MiXCR on the multiplex PCR reads; one entry per CDR3 protein. This sample carries around 300,000 distinct CDR3 sequences, approximately 18% of them seen once, and the ten largest clones take roughly 40%. Isolation of PBMCs was performed on around 9.4 ml fresh peripheral blood. The clonotype comes from a man aged 45-60 years with Graves' ophthalmopathy. Sequences were obtained from blood.

The CDR3 bases are TGTGCCAGCAGTGAATATGAAAAACTGTTTTTT. Encoded protein: CASSEYEKLFF. V and J are TRBV27 and TRBJ1-4; no firm D call. The CDR3 has 11 residues. V gave up 5 bases and J gave up 6 bases, with 4 bases separating them. Germline CDR1 MNHEY, CDR2 SMNVEV (reference sequence). The whole variable domain, remainder taken from reference TRBV27 and TRBJ1-4, is EAQVTQNPRYLITVTGKKLTVTCSQNMNHEYMSWYRQDPGLGLRQIYYSMNVEVTDKGDVPEGYKVSRKEKRNFPLILESPSPNQTSLYFCASSEYEKLFFGSGTQLSVL.